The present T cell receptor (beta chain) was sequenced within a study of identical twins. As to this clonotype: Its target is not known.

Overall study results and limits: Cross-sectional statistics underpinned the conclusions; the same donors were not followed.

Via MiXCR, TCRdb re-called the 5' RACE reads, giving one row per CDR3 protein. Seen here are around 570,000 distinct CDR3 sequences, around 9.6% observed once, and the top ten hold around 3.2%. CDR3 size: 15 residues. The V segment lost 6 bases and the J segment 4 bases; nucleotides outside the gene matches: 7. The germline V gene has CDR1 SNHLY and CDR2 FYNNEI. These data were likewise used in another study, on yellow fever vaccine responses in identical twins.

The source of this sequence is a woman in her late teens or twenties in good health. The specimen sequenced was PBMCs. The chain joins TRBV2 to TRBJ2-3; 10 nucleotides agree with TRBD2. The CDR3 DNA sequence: TGTGCCAGCAGGGTATCTAGCGGGAGCGCAGATACGCAGTATTTT. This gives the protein CASRVSSGSADTQYF.